These 19 T cell receptor beta chains were sequenced from one sample in a study of T cell clonality in common variable immunodeficiency (dated by TCRdb to 2015 to 2017). Library creation used the immunoSEQ multiplex PCR assay. This immuneACCESS table, as held by TCRdb, lists in-frame sequences with V and J called but not all clones. Of the missing ones, under half trace to an unresolved V gene in checked studies; the others have no known cause. The data for this sample show around 30,000 clones, each detected more than once. 28% of the sample lies in the top ten. No antigen is known for these receptors. Study-wide findings and limitations: CVID TCRbeta sequences reportedly showed fewer deletions and N-nucleotide insertions and lacked highly modified clones with 13 or more V deletions.

Sequenced input: peripheral blood mononuclear cells. These receptors originate from a human donor with common variable immunodeficiency.

This clone came up a few times. The read gets to within 3 residues of the CDR3 end, and the germline J gene fills in the rest. The V and J genes are TRBV7-3 and TRBJ2-2; D may be TRBD1 (5 bases). CDR1 and CDR2 (germline): SGHTA, FQGTGA. The CDR3 is 17 amino acids. Trimming took 5 bases from V and 2 from J, leaving 18 bases between them. Partial CDR3 DNA: TGTGCCAGCAGCCGAAGCTTGGGGCACGCTAACACCGGGGAG. Translating gives CASSRSLGHANTGE. The whole CDR3 region reads CASSRSLGHANTGELFF.

At least ten counts were recorded for this clone. The sequence runs out 3 residues before the end of the CDR3; the remainder is reconstructed from the germline J gene. The chain joins TRBV29-1 to TRBJ2-7, with 13 bases aligning to TRBD2. Germline lookup yields CDR1 SQVTM and CDR2 ANQGSEA. The CDR3 runs 15 residues. V was pared by 6 bases and J by 1 base, with 6 bases of the junction left unmatched. The sequenced CDR3 bases are TGCAGCGTCCGCCGACTAGCGGGAGGTTCCTACGAG. Translated: CSVRRLAGGSYE. The full-length CDR3 reads as CSVRRLAGGSYEQYF.

This clone was recorded a few times. Read data end 3 residues before the CDR3 end; the end is taken from the germline J gene. This chain connects TRBV6-2 or TRBV6-3 to TRBJ2-7, with TRBD1 identical over 8 bases. V lost 4 bases and J lost 0; bases outside the gene matches: 5. The length of the CDR3 is 15 residues. CDR1 is MNHEY, CDR2 SVGEGT, per germline. CDR3 residues: CASSWDRKSSYEQYF. CDR3 DNA, as far as it was read: TGTGCCAGCAGTTGGGACAGGAAAAGCTCCTACGAG.

A word on this clone: Read data end 3 residues before the CDR3 end; the end is taken from the germline J gene. This rearrangement joins TRBV19 to TRBJ1-1, with D maybe TRBD1 (5 bases). This CDR3 has 14 amino acids. In germline, CDR1 is LNHDA, CDR2 SQIVND (reference sequence). V lost 5 bases to trimming and J lost 6 bases, with 16 bases between them. CDR3 DNA, as far as it was read: TGTGCCAGTAGTCCCCTGGCCAGCAGGGCTGAA. The encoded protein is CASSPLASRAE. The entire CDR3 reads CASSPLASRAEAFF.

In its sample, this clone was seen many times. From the germline J gene comes the end of the CDR3, since the read stops 3 residues before it. This chain uses TRBV7-2 with TRBJ2-5; D is unclear. Deletions cut 1 base from V and 2 bases from J, with 11 bases between. In germline, CDR1 is SGHTA, CDR2 FQGNSA. The CDR3 runs 15 residues. The part of the CDR3 DNA that was read is TGTGCCAGCAGCTTAGGGGCAGGATCGCAAGAGACC. Translated, it gives CASSLGAGSQET. The entire CDR3 protein is CASSLGAGSQETQYF.

This clone was observed a handful of times. Read coverage stops 3 residues before the CDR3 terminus; the germline J gene supplies the remainder. J is TRBJ2-7 and V is TRBV11-2; maybe TRBD2 (6 bases). The CDR3 runs 13 residues. Trimming took off 3 bases at V and 2 bases at J, with 8 bases between the two ends. In germline, CDR1 is SGHAT, CDR2 FQNNGV. Here the CDR3 reads CASSLDYAYEQYF. The DNA read from the CDR3 is TGTGCCAGCAGCTTGGACTATGCCTACGAG.

This clone was counted many times. Sequencing ends 3 residues short of the CDR3 end; the germline J gene provides the rest. The rearrangement joins TRBV5-8 to TRBJ2-1; 9 bases map to TRBD2. The CDR3 is 15 residues long. V was clipped by 0 bases and J by 8 bases; unmatched bases: 6. Germline lookup yields CDR1 SGHTS and CDR2 YDEGEE. The CDR3 loop is CASSLGTSARDEQFF. The CDR3 bases that were read are TGTGCCAGCAGCTTGGGGACTAGCGCCCGGGATGAG.

Regarding this clone: The read ends 3 residues early relative to the CDR3; the germline J gene fills the gap. The chain has TRBV18 and TRBJ1-2; tentatively, D is TRBD1 (6 bases). This CDR3 has 14 residues. Germline V gene lookup returns CDR1 KGHSH and CDR2 LQKENI. Trimming took off 2 bases at V and 6 bases at J, with 13 bases between the two ends. The DNA read from the CDR3 is TGTGCCAGCTCACCAAACAGGGCGGGAAATGGC. This codes for CASSPNRAGNG. The full CDR3 sequence reads CASSPNRAGNGYTF.

This clone was seen only a few times. The read falls 3 residues short of the CDR3 end, and the missing part is taken from the germline J gene. The V gene is TRBV7-9, the J gene TRBJ1-2; D might be TRBD1 (6 bases). Germline V CDR1 and CDR2: SEHNR, FQNEAQ (reference sequence). This CDR3 spans 13 amino acids. The DNA read from the CDR3 is TGTGCCAGCAGCTTAGGGCAGGGGCCAGGC. Protein: CASSLGQGPG. The complete CDR3 reads CASSLGQGPGYTF.

This clone has only a few counts. The CDR3 end lies 3 residues beyond the end of the read and is filled in from the germline J gene. The chain employs TRBV2 and TRBJ2-5, with D perhaps TRBD1 (5 bases). V was cut by 6 bases and J by 2 bases, with 10 bases left in between. From germline, CDR1 is SNHLY and CDR2 FYNNEI. This CDR3 is 13 amino acids long. CDR3 bases read: TGTGCCAGCAGGCCCGACAGTCAAGAGACC. Its protein is CASRPDSQET. The CDR3 reads in full as CASRPDSQETQYF.

Only a few counts were recorded for this clone. The sequenced part of the CDR3 DNA is TGTGCCAGCAGCCCAGACGGGACAGGCCTCGGGCCC. Translated, it gives CASSPDGTGLGP. The whole CDR3 protein is CASSPDGTGLGPQHF. The chain combines TRBV7-2 with TRBJ1-5, with TRBD1 matching over 8 bases. Read data end 3 residues before the CDR3 end; the end is taken from the germline J gene. The CDR3 spans 15 residues. The V segment lost 5 bases and the J segment 9 bases; nucleotides outside the gene matches: 12. Germline V gene lookup returns CDR1 SGHTA and CDR2 FQGNSA.

To note about this clone: The read is 3 residues too short to cover the CDR3 end, so that end is filled in from the germline J gene. The chain couples TRBV19 to TRBJ2-2; no definite D call. There are 12 residues in the CDR3. Germline CDR1 and CDR2: LNHDA and SQIVND (reference sequence). V gave up 8 bases and J gave up 1 base, with 5 bases separating them. CDR3 DNA, as far as it was read: TGTGCCAGTTCAGGGAACACCGGGGAG. Its protein is CASSGNTGE. The whole CDR3 region reads CASSGNTGELFF.

This clone was counted many times. Read sequence stops 3 residues before the CDR3 end, and the germline J gene provides the missing end. The chain has TRBV10-3 and TRBJ1-4; 8 nucleotides agree with TRBD1. The CDR3 extends over 17 amino acids. V dropped 0 bases and J dropped 3; count of bases not matched to a gene: 6. Germline loops: CDR1 ENHRY, CDR2 SYGVKD. Incomplete CDR3 DNA: TGTGCCATCAGTGAGTCCCCAAACAGGGGGTCTAATGAAAAA. This encodes CAISESPNRGSNEK. The full CDR3 is CAISESPNRGSNEKLFF.

This clone appeared a few times. The sequenced fragment ends 3 residues before the CDR3 boundary, so the rest is inferred from the germline J gene. The rearrangement joins TRBV2 to TRBJ2-1; no definite D call. CDR1 and CDR2 from the germline V gene are SNHLY and FYNNEI. Trimming took off 6 bases at V and 8 bases at J, with 14 bases between the two ends. The CDR3 contains 13 residues. The CDR3 protein is CASSLELAYEQFF. The CDR3 bases that were read are TGTGCCAGCAGCCTCGAGCTCGCTTATGAG.

This clone was counted ten times or more. The covered CDR3 bases are TGCGCCAGCAGCACAGGACAGTCTGGGAATAATGAAAAA. Translated: CASSTGQSGNNEK. The whole CDR3 reads CASSTGQSGNNEKLFF. V is TRBV5-1 and J is TRBJ1-4; tentatively, D is TRBD1 (6 bases). The CDR3 is cut off 3 residues early in the read; its end comes from the germline J gene. The V gene's germline CDR1 is SGHRS and CDR2 YFSETQ. V dropped 4 bases and J dropped 4 bases, with 17 bases sitting between them. This CDR3 comprises 16 residues.

In its sample, this clone was seen a few times. At one end, the junction sequence differs from germline, possibly due to a read error. The CDR3 protein is CASGLVPYDEQFF. The DNA read from the CDR3 is TGCGCCAGCGGGCTTGTTCCCTACGATGAG. The chain employs TRBV5-1 and TRBJ2-1; D gene uncertain. The read ends 3 residues early relative to the CDR3; the germline J gene fills the gap. The CDR3 extends over 13 amino acids. Germline V gene data show CDR1 as SGHRS and CDR2 as YFSETQ. Full variable domain (outside the CDR3, taken from reference TRBV5-1 and TRBJ2-1): KAGVTQTPRYLIKTRGQQVTLSCSPISGHRSVSWYQQTPGQGLQFLFEYFSETQRNKGNFPGRFSGRQFSNSRSEMNVSTLELGDSALYLCASGLVPYDEQFFGPGTRLTVL.

This clone was counted many times. The missing CDR3 end, 3 residues past where the read stops, is filled in from the germline J gene. The chain couples TRBV20-1 to TRBJ2-7, with 11 nucleotides matching TRBD2. The germline CDR1 and CDR2 sequences are DFQATT and SNEGSKA (reference sequence). This CDR3 spans 15 amino acids. Trimming took 1 base from V and 5 from J; bases not matched to a gene: 7. CDR3: CSARVGTSGSHEQYF. CDR3 bases read: TGCAGTGCTAGAGTGGGAACTAGCGGGAGCCACGAG.

This clone was seen a few times. The observed sequence ends 3 residues before the CDR3 terminus, with the missing tail filled in from the germline J gene. The chain employs TRBV7-2 and TRBJ2-5; 10 nucleotides align to TRBD2. V lost 0 bases to trimming and J lost 1 base; unmatched junction nucleotides: 5. This CDR3 spans 17 amino acids. Germline CDR1 and CDR2: SGHTA and FQGNSA. CDR3 DNA (partial): TGTGCCAGCAGCTTAGCGAGAGCGGGAGGGCCCCAAGAGACC. As protein: CASSLARAGGPQET. The complete CDR3 reads CASSLARAGGPQETQYF.

In its sample, this clone was seen a few times. The read stops 3 residues short of the end of the CDR3; the missing end is completed from the germline J gene. The same CDR3 arises from other DNA sequences in this sample as well. J is TRBJ2-5 and V is TRBV19; TRBD2 agrees at 10 bases. The CDR3 loop spans 18 amino acids. Trimming at V came to 3 bases and at J to 4 bases, leaving 14 bases not matched to a gene. Germline CDR1 LNHDA, CDR2 SQIVND (reference sequence). The CDR3 bases that were read are TGTGCCAGTAGTATTTCTCTCCCCCTAGCGGGAGTGAGAGAGACC. This sequence encodes CASSISLPLAGVRET. The full CDR3 sequence reads CASSISLPLAGVRETQYF. Based on the CDR3 plus reference TRBV19 and TRBJ2-5, the full variable domain is DGGITQSPKYLFRKEGQNVTLSCEQNLNHDAMYWYRQDPGQGLRLIYYSQIVNDFQKGDIAEGYSVSREKKESFPLTVTSAQKNPTAFYLCASSISLPLAGVRETQYFGPGTRLLVL.